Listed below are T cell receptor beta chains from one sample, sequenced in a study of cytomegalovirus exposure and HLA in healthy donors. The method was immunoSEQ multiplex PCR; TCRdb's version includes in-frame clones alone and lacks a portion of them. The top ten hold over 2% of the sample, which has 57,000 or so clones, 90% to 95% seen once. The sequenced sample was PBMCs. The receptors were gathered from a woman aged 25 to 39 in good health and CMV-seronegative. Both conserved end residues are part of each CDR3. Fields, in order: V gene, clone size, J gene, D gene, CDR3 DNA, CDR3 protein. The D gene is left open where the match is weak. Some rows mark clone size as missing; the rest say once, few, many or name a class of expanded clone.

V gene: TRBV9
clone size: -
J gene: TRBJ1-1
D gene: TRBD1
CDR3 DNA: TGTGCCAGCAGCGTTACAGGGGGGAACACTGAAGCTTTCTTT
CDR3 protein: CASSVTGGNTEAFF

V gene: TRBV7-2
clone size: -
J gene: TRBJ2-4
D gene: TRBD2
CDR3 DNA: TGTGCCAGCAGGACTAGCGGGAAGAGCGACATTCAGTACTTC
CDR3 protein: CASRTSGKSDIQYF

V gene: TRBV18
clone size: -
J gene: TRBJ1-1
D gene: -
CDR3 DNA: TGTGCCAGCTCATCTACCCAGGAGGAAGGGGCTTTCTTT
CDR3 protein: CASSSTQEEGAFF

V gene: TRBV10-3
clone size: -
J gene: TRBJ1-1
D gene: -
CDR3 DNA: TGTGCCATCAGCCTACAGGAGACTAACACTGAAGCTTTCTTT
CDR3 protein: CAISLQETNTEAFF

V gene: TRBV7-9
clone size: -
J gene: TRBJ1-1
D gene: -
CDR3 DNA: TGTGCCAGCAGCTTAGATAGAAACACTGAAGCTTTCTTT
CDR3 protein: CASSLDRNTEAFF

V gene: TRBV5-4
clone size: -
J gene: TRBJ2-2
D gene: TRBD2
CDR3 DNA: TGTGCCAGCAGCGTCGCAGCGGGAGAGACCCGGGGGCTGTTTTTT
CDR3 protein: CASSVAAGETRGLFF

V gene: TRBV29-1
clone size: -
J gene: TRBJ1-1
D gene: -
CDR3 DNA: TGCAGCGTTGAAATAGGACAGACTACCGATGGGCACACTGAAGCTTTCTTT
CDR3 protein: CSVEIGQTTDGHTEAFF

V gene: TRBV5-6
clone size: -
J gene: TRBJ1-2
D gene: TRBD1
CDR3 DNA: TGTGCCAGCAGCTCGACAGGGGGCGATGGCTACACCTTC
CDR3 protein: CASSSTGGDGYTF

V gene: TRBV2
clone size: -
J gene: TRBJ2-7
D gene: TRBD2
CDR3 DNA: TGTGCCAGCAGTGACACTAGCGGGAGCTACGAGCAGTACTTC
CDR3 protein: CASSDTSGSYEQYF

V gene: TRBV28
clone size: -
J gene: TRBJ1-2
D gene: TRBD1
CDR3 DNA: TGTGCCAGCAGTCCGGGACAGACAGTTTATGGCTACACCTTC
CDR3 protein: CASSPGQTVYGYTF

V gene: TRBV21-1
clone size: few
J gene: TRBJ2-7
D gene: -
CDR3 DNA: TGTGCCAGCAGCCCGGGTAGCCGCTTC
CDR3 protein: CASSPGSRF

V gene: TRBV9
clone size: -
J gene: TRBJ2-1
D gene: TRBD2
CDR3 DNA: TGTGCCAGCAGCGAGTCCGGGACTAGCGGGAGTGGATCCTACAATGAGCAGTTCTTC
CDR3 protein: CASSESGTSGSGSYNEQFF

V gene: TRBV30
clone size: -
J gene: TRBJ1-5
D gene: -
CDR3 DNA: TGTGCCTGGGGACAGCCACCAAACAATCAGCCCCAGCATTTT
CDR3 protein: CAWGQPPNNQPQHF

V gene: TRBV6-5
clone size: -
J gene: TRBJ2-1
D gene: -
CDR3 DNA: TGTGCCAGCAGCCGCGACTCGGGGGATCGACGGTTCTTC
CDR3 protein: CASSRDSGDRRFF

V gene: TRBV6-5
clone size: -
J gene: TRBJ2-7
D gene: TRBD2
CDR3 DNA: TGTGCCAGCCGGGTAGCGGGAGCGCGTGAGCAGTACTTC
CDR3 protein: CASRVAGAREQYF

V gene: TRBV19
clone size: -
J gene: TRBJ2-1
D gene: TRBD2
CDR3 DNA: TGTGCCACCGAAGCGGGAGGGACCAATGAGCAGTTCTTC
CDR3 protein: CATEAGGTNEQFF

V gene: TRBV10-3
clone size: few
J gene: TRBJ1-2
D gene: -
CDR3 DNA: TGTGCCATCAGTGACAGGGCCAGCTATGGCTACACCTTC
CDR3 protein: CAISDRASYGYTF

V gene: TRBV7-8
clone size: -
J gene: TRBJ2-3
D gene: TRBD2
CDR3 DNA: TGTGCCAGCAGCTTGCGAGGACTAGCGGGGCAAGATACGCAGTATTTT
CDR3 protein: CASSLRGLAGQDTQYF

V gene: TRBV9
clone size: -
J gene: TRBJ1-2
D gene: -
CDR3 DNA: TGTGCCAGCAGGCCGGCTGGGCTCGATGGCTACACCTTC
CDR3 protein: CASRPAGLDGYTF

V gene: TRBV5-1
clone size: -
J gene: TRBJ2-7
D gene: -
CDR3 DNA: TGCGCCAGCAGCTTAGGCGGGGCCCAGGGCGAGCAGTACTTC
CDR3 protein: CASSLGGAQGEQYF

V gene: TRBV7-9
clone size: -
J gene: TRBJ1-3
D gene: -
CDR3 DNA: TGTGCCAGCAGCTTAGCCAGGCCCGCATCTGGAAACACCATATATTTT
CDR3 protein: CASSLARPASGNTIYF

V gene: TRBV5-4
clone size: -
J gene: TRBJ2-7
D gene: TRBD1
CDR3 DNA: TGTGCCAGCAGCTTGGACAGGGGTTACGAGCAGTACTTC
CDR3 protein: CASSLDRGYEQYF

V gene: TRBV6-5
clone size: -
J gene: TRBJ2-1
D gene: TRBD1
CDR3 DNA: TGTGCCAGCAGTCAGGGGGCAGCCTACAATGAGCAGTTCTTC
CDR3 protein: CASSQGAAYNEQFF

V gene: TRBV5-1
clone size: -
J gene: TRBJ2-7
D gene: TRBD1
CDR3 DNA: TGCGCCAGCAGCCCGGGGACAGGGGATTTTCGCGAGCAGTACTTC
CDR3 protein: CASSPGTGDFREQYF

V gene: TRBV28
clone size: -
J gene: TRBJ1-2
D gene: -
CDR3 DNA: TGTGCCAGCAGCGGGAGTGATCCCCATGGCTACACCTTC
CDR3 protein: CASSGSDPHGYTF

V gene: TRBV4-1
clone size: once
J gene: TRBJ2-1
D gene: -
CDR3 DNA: TGCGCCAGCAGCCACGTCCTTAGCCGACGCGGCCACAATGAGCAGTTCTTC
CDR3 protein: CASSHVLSRRGHNEQFF

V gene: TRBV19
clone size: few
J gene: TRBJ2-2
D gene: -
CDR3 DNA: TGTGCCAGTATACCGTCGGGCGGGGAGCTGTTTTTT
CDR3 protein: CASIPSGGELFF

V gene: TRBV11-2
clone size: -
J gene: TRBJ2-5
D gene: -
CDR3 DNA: TGTGCCAGCACCCGAATAGCGGTTCAAGAGACCCAGTACTTC
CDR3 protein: CASTRIAVQETQYF

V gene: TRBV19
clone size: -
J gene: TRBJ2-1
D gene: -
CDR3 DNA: TGTGCTAGTAGGTCGACAGAGAACTACAATGAGCAGTTCTTC
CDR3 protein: CASRSTENYNEQFF

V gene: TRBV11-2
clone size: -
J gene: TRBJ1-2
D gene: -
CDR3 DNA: TGTGCCAGCAGCTTAGATTGGGGGGGGCAGCCGGCTCCCAATGGCTACACCTTC
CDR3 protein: CASSLDWGGQPAPNGYTF

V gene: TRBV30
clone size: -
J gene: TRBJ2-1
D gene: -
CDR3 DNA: TGTGCCTGGAGTGGTAGTCGGTACAATGAGCAGTTCTTC
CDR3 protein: CAWSGSRYNEQFF

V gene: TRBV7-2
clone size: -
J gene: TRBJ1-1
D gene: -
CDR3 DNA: TGTGCCAGCAGCCAAGTCAGGGGAGAAACTGAAGCTTTCTTT
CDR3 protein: CASSQVRGETEAFF

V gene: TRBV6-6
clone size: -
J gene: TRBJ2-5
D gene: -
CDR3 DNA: TGTGCCAGCAGCCCTGCTGAGGAGACCCAGTACTTC
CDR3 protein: CASSPAEETQYF

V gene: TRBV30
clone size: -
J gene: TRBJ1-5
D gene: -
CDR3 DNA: TGTGCCTGGAGTGTAACCTACCGAAGCAATCAGCCCCAGCATTTT
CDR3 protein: CAWSVTYRSNQPQHF

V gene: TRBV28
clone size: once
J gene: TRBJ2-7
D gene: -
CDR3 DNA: TGTGCCAGCAGTCCTGGAACTAAACGGGACTTC
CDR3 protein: CASSPGTKRDF

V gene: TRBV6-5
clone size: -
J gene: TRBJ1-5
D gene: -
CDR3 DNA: TGTGCCAGCCGACGCGGGACGGGGAGCAATCAGCCCCAGCATTTT
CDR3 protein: CASRRGTGSNQPQHF

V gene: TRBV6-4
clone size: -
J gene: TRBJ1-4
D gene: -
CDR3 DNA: TGTGCCAGCAGTGACTCGGCCGGGGAAAAACTGTTTTTT
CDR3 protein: CASSDSAGEKLFF

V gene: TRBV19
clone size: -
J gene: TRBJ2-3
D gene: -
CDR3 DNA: TGTGCCAGTAGTACGGCTAGAAAACACACAGATACGCAGTATTTT
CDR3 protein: CASSTARKHTDTQYF

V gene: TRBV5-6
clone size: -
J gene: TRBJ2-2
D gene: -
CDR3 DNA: TGTGCCAGCAGCCTACAGGGTTTGGCCGGGGAGCTGTTTTTT
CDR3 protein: CASSLQGLAGELFF

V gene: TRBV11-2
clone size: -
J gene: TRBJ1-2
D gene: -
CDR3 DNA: TGTGCCAGCAGCGCCGACAGCCTCGGTGGCTACACCTTC
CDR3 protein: CASSADSLGGYTF

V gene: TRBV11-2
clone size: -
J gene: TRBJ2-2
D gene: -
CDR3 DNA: TGTGCCAGCAGCCCAGGTTGGACGAACACCGGGGAGCTGTTTTTT
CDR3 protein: CASSPGWTNTGELFF

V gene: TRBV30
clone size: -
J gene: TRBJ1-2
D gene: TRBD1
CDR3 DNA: TGTGCCGTGGACAGGGACGACGGCTATGGCTACACCTTC
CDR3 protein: CAVDRDDGYGYTF

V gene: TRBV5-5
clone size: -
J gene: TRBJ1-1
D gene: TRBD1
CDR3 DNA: TGTGCCAGCAGCCCCAACAGGGGCAGAGAAGCTTTCTTT
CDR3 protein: CASSPNRGREAFF